This entry lists 32 T cell receptor beta chains sequenced from one sample in a study of beta chain features in type 1 diabetes. No cognate antigen is known for these TCRs. Notes on the study in general: Shortening that was moderate but significant affected the TCRB CDR3s of Type 1 diabetes patients in all four CD4+ subsets.

The investigators reverse transcribed all of the isolated RNA, so they sequenced expressed TCRB transcripts. The assay was immunoSEQ multiplex PCR, and TCRdb's table has in-frame clones only and misses some. The sample contains roughly 260,000 clones, approximately 11% of which appear only once. Source material: naive CD4+ T cells from blood. The receptors were gathered from a young man with type 1 diabetes.

The table lists this clone with a few counts. V is TRBV4-2 and J is TRBJ2-3; TRBD2 agrees at 8 bases. Germline CDR1 LGHNA, CDR2 YNFKEQ. J was trimmed by 0 bases and V by 3 bases; bases with no gene match: 5. There are 16 residues in the CDR3. The DNA for the CDR3 is TGTGCCAGCAGCCAGAACGGGGGGGAGAGCACAGATACGCAGTATTTT. It specifies CASSQNGGESTDTQYF.

This chain uses TRBV30 with TRBJ2-5, with 7 bases aligning to TRBD1. The end of the DNA fits TRBJ2-7 better, so the J call may be wrong. Per germline, CDR1 GTSNPN and CDR2 SVGIG (reference sequence). This CDR3 comprises 13 residues. The CDR3 region has the DNA TGTGCCTGGACACGACAGGGCCTCTACGAGCAGTACTTC. This codes for CAWTRQGLYEQYF.

The chain carries TRBV7-3 and TRBJ2-5, with D perhaps TRBD2 (5 bases). Trimming shortened V by 2 bases and J by 0 bases, and 10 bases separated the two germline ends. CDR3 size: 15 residues. Germline V gene data show CDR1 as SGHTA and CDR2 as FQGTGA. CDR3 in DNA: TGTGCCAGCAGCTTACGGAGGTCAGACCAAGAGACCCAGTACTTC. Its translation: CASSLRRSDQETQYF.

The chain employs TRBV6-5 and TRBJ1-6, with TRBD1 matching over 7 bases. CDR3 length equals 15 residues. Germline CDR1 is MNHEY and CDR2 is SVGAGI. V lost 2 bases and J lost 5; bases outside the gene matches: 3. The CDR3 DNA reads as TGTGCCAGCAGTTACATGGGACAGCATAATTCACCCCTCCACTTT. Its translation: CASSYMGQHNSPLHF.

The rearrangement uses TRBV4-1 and TRBJ1-1, with TRBD1 as a possible D gene (6 bases). The V and J ends lost 0 bases and 1 base respectively, with 12 bases between them. CDR1 MGHRA and CDR2 YSYEKL come from the germline V gene. The CDR3 extends over 16 amino acids. CDR3 residues: CASSQDPRGGNTEAFF. CDR3 coding DNA: TGCGCCAGCAGCCAAGACCCCCGAGGGGGGAACACTGAAGCTTTCTTT.

This clone has a handful of counts. The chain uses TRBV6-5 and TRBJ2-5, with D possibly matching TRBD2 (6 bases). Germline CDR1 is MNHEY and CDR2 is SVGAGI. The germline V and J ends were trimmed by 5 bases and 7 bases, with 8 bases remaining between them. This CDR3 is built from 11 residues. The DNA of the CDR3 is TGTGCCAGCAGTATGGGGGGGACCCAGTACTTC. This translates into CASSMGGTQYF.

The V and J genes are TRBV11-2 and TRBJ2-3; D is unclear. This CDR3 region has 16 residues. V dropped 0 bases and J dropped 2 bases, with 12 bases sitting between them. Looked up from germline, CDR1 is SGHAT and CDR2 is FQNNGV. The CDR3 protein is CASSLDGYYFTDTQYF. CDR3 DNA sequence: TGTGCCAGCAGCTTAGATGGGTACTATTTCACAGATACGCAGTATTTT.

V and J are TRBV30 and TRBJ1-4; 7 bases map to TRBD1. The CDR3 covers 11 residues. J gave up 7 bases and V 4 bases, and 0 bases lay outside the gene matches. Germline V gene lookup returns CDR1 GTSNPN and CDR2 SVGIG (reference sequence). The CDR3 loop reads CAWTGGEKLFF. CDR3 bases: TGTGCCTGGACAGGGGGTGAAAAACTGTTTTTT.

This clone was detected a few times. This chain links TRBV13 with TRBJ1-1; TRBD1 is a possible D gene (5 bases). The CDR3 spans 15 residues. Germline CDR1 reads PRHDT; CDR2 reads FYEKMQ (reference sequence). V was shortened by 2 bases and J by 4 bases, with 14 bases between the two germline ends. The CDR3 DNA sequence: TGTGCCAGCAGCTTACGGTACCGGAGGGGCACTGAAGCTTTCTTT. This gives the protein CASSLRYRRGTEAFF.

This clone has just a few counts. This chain links TRBV14 with TRBJ2-1; TRBD2 agrees at 11 bases. The germline V gene encodes CDR1 SGHDN and CDR2 FVKESK. The CDR3 contains 15 residues. V shed 1 base and J 6 bases; nucleotides not matched to a gene: 2. In nucleotides, the CDR3 is TGTGCCAGCAGCCAAGTAGCGGGGGGGGCCAATGAGCAGTTCTTC. It specifies CASSQVAGGANEQFF.

The J gene is TRBJ1-6, the V gene TRBV2; perhaps TRBD1 as D (6 bases). The CDR3 loop spans 13 amino acids. Trimming shortened V by 6 bases and J by 10 bases, and 13 bases separated the two germline ends. The germline V gene has CDR1 SNHLY and CDR2 FYNNEI. CDR3 DNA sequence: TGTGCCAGCAGGGGGGAGGGGGTCTCACCCCTCCACTTT. As protein: CASRGEGVSPLHF. Together with reference TRBV2 and TRBJ1-6, the CDR3 gives the full variable domain: EPEVTQTPSHQVTQMGQEVILRCVPISNHLYFYWYRQILGQKVEFLVSFYNNEISEKSEIFDDQFSVERPDGSNFTLKIRSTKLEDSAMYFCASRGEGVSPLHFGNGTRLTVT.

The chain uses TRBV6-1 and TRBJ1-5; 9 nucleotides line up with TRBD1. The CDR3 extends over 13 amino acids. The germline gives CDR1 MNHNS, CDR2 SASEGT. J gave up 7 bases and V 6 bases, and 4 bases lay outside the gene matches. The DNA for the CDR3 is TGTGCCAGCAGCATACAGGGGGCCCAGCCCCAGCATTTT. Amino acids: CASSIQGAQPQHF.

This clone was seen a few times. The chain joins TRBV11-2 to TRBJ1-5, with a tentative D call TRBD1 (5 bases). In germline, CDR1 is SGHAT, CDR2 FQNNGV. This CDR3 has 11 residues. Here the CDR3 DNA reads TGTCGGAGGGGACGGGATCAGCCCCAGCATTTT. It yields the protein CRRGRDQPQHF.

Only one count was recorded for this clone. CDR3 protein: CASSQGQGYLTDTQYF. Here the CDR3 DNA reads TGTGCCAGCAGCCAAGGGCAGGGTTATTTGACAGATACGCAGTATTTT. The chain has TRBV4-2 and TRBJ2-3; possibly TRBD1 for D (5 bases). Per germline, CDR1 LGHNA and CDR2 YNFKEQ. The CDR3 covers 16 residues. V lost 1 base and J 3 bases, leaving 14 bases between the germline ends.

The chain recombines TRBV29-1 with TRBJ2-7; tentative D call: TRBD1 (5 bases). The J call may not be correct, given that the DNA end is closer to TRBJ2-5. This CDR3 is 12 amino acids long. The germline gives CDR1 SQVTM, CDR2 ANQGSEA. CDR3 region: CSVATAQETQYF. CDR3 sequence (DNA): TGCAGCGTCGCGACAGCCCAAGAGACCCAGTACTTC.

This clone came up a few times. The chain couples TRBV9 to TRBJ1-2; D is perhaps TRBD1 (6 bases). Germline V gene lookup returns CDR1 SGDLS and CDR2 YYNGEE. The CDR3 extends over 12 amino acids. The V and J ends lost 8 bases and 4 bases respectively, with 12 bases between them. In DNA form, the CDR3 reads TGTGCCAGTGCCCAGGGGCTCTATGGCTACACCTTC. This translates into CASAQGLYGYTF.

The chain recombines TRBV7-9 with TRBJ1-2, with 8 bases aligning to TRBD1. The CDR3 has 15 residues. Germline assignment: CDR1 SEHNR and CDR2 FQNEAQ (reference sequence). The J segment lost 5 bases and the V segment lost 5 bases, leaving 10 bases of the junction unmatched. The CDR3 here is CASSPPGTGRYGYTF. The CDR3 DNA follows: TGTGCCAGCAGCCCTCCCGGGACAGGAAGATATGGCTACACCTTC.

This clone came up a few times. The chain couples TRBV5-4 to TRBJ2-5; 12 nucleotides line up with TRBD1. The DNA end is a closer match to TRBJ2-7, so the J assignment may be wrong. The CDR3 spans 15 residues. Germline CDR1 and CDR2: SGHNT and YYREEE (reference sequence). As DNA, the CDR3 is TGTGCCAGCAGCTTGCCGGGACAGGGGGCCCACGAGCAGTACTTC. Translating gives CASSLPGQGAHEQYF.

The chain recombines TRBV28 with TRBJ2-1; TRBD1 matches at 8 bases. CDR3 length: 14 amino acids. Germline assignment: CDR1 MDHEN and CDR2 SYDVKM. The trim removed 10 bases at V and 7 bases at J, leaving 12 bases unmatched. As DNA, the CDR3 is TGTGCCACCGAAGGGGATCAGGGGGCGAATGAGCAGTTCTTC. It translates to CATEGDQGANEQFF.

The chain carries TRBV6-5 and TRBJ2-7; a weak D match, TRBD1 (5 bases). V was trimmed by 0 bases and J by 2 bases, leaving 14 bases between them. The CDR3 contains 16 residues. From germline, CDR1 is MNHEY and CDR2 SVGAGI. The CDR3 loop is CASSYSWQGQTYEQYF. The DNA for the CDR3 is TGTGCCAGCAGTTACTCGTGGCAGGGTCAAACCTACGAGCAGTACTTC.

The V gene is TRBV5-4, the J gene TRBJ2-2, with D uncertain. V shed 4 bases and J shed 3 bases, with 4 bases lying between them. The CDR3 has 12 residues. Looked up from germline, CDR1 is SGHNT and CDR2 is YYREEE (reference sequence). CDR3 in amino acids: CASSTDTGELFF. CDR3 bases: TGTGCCAGCAGCACGGACACCGGGGAGCTGTTTTTT.

The chain carries TRBV2 and TRBJ2-2, with D maybe TRBD1 (5 bases). V was trimmed by 3 bases and J by 3 bases, leaving 8 bases between them. CDR3 length: 14 residues. Germline loops: CDR1 SNHLY, CDR2 FYNNEI. In DNA form, the CDR3 reads TGTGCCAGCAGTGAGGACACTTACACCGGGGAGCTGTTTTTT. This codes for CASSEDTYTGELFF.

This clone came up a few times. This chain links TRBV6-1 with TRBJ2-4, with 10 bases lining up with TRBD1. This CDR3 spans 15 amino acids. The V gene's germline CDR1 is MNHNS and CDR2 SASEGT. J was trimmed by 15 bases and V by 4 bases; bases with no gene match: 15. In DNA, the CDR3 is TGTGCCAGCAGTGCCGACAGGGGGCTTTTCAGACAGTCGTACTTC. Translation gives CASSADRGLFRQSYF.

This clone was seen a few times. The chain joins TRBV5-1 to TRBJ2-5, with 10 bases matching TRBD1. The CDR3 is made up of 15 amino acids. Germline lookup yields CDR1 SGHRS and CDR2 YFSETQ. V shed 4 bases, J shed 5 bases, and the junction held 8 bases outside the gene matches. CDR3 sequence (DNA): TGCGCCAGCAGCGAAAGGACAGGGGGTCCGGAGACCCAGTACTTC. This encodes CASSERTGGPETQYF.

About this clone itself: This CDR3 is also generated by other DNA sequences in the sample. The J gene is TRBJ1-5, the V gene TRBV18; D not resolved. The CDR3 has 13 amino acids. V shed 2 bases and J shed 4 bases, with 6 bases lying between them. Looked up from germline, CDR1 is KGHSH and CDR2 is LQKENI. The CDR3: CASSPGGNQPQHF. The CDR3 coding sequence is TGTGCCAGCTCACCAGGAGGGAATCAGCCCCAGCATTTT.

This clone was observed a handful of times. This chain joins TRBV6-5 and TRBJ2-3; weak D call: TRBD1 (6 bases). Germline V lookup: CDR1 MNHEY, CDR2 SVGAGI. This CDR3 spans 15 amino acids. V was trimmed by 6 bases and J by 2 bases, leaving 15 bases between them. The CDR3 loop is CASRRQGWPTDTQYF. The CDR3 bases are TGTGCCAGCAGGAGGCAGGGGTGGCCCACAGATACGCAGTATTTT.

The rearrangement joins TRBV28 to TRBJ1-2; 10 nucleotides match TRBD1. V dropped 8 bases and J dropped 6; count of bases not matched to a gene: 6. The CDR3 has 13 residues. Per germline, CDR1 MDHEN and CDR2 SYDVKM. The CDR3 loop is CASHDRGQDGYTF. The DNA of the CDR3 is TGTGCCAGCCACGACAGGGGGCAAGATGGCTACACCTTC.

This clone was found a few times. The chain uses TRBV9 and TRBJ1-1; D perhaps matches TRBD1 (6 bases). CDR1 is SGDLS, CDR2 YYNGEE, per germline. The CDR3 covers 15 residues. Trimming pared 3 bases from V and 4 bases from J, leaving 16 bases between. The CDR3 spells CASSATGSRITEAFF. The CDR3 DNA reads TGTGCCAGCAGCGCTACAGGGAGTAGAATCACTGAAGCTTTCTTT.

The chain uses TRBV27 and TRBJ2-1, with TRBD1 matching 9 bases. V lost 4 bases, J lost 3 bases, and 4 bases stayed unmatched. Germline V gives CDR1 MNHEY, CDR2 SMNVEV (reference sequence). The CDR3 is made up of 15 amino acids. The CDR3: CASSSPGQGYNEQFF. The CDR3 region has the DNA TGTGCCAGCAGTTCACCGGGACAGGGCTACAATGAGCAGTTCTTC.

This sequence joins TRBV5-1 and TRBJ2-1; 8 bases agree with TRBD2. V dropped 0 bases and J dropped 8; count of bases not matched to a gene: 7. The germline CDR1 and CDR2 sequences are SGHRS and YFSETQ. The CDR3 runs 15 residues. The CDR3 region is CASSLGVSGADEQFF. CDR3 bases: TGCGCCAGCAGCTTGGGTGTTAGCGGGGCGGATGAGCAGTTCTTC.

In nucleotides, the CDR3 is TGTGCCACCAGTCGAGAGGGGGTGACCAAAAACATTCAGTACTTC. Its protein product is CATSREGVTKNIQYF. The chain recombines TRBV15 with TRBJ2-4; weak D call: TRBD1 (6 bases). Trimming removed 6 bases at V and 2 bases at J, with 14 bases between. The CDR3 length is 15 residues. Germline assignment: CDR1 LNHNV and CDR2 YYDKDF (reference sequence).

The rearrangement uses TRBV29-1 and TRBJ1-5, with TRBD1 as a possible D gene (5 bases). The CDR3 covers 15 residues. The V gene lost 4 bases and the J gene lost 0 bases, with 13 bases spanning the gap. The germline V gene has CDR1 SQVTM and CDR2 ANQGSEA. The CDR3 bases are TGCAGCGTTGGGTCAGACAGCTATAGCAATCAGCCCCAGCATTTT. This translates into CSVGSDSYSNQPQHF. The full variable domain, rest sourced from reference TRBV29-1 and TRBJ1-5, is SAVISQKPSRDICQRGTSLTIQCQVDSQVTMMFWYRQQPGQSLTLIATANQGSEATYESGFVIDKFPISRPNLTFSTLTVSNMSPEDSSIYLCSVGSDSYSNQPQHFGDGTRLSIL.